This T cell receptor beta chain was recovered during a study of T-cell memory formation after mild COVID-19. Study-wide results and caveats: Shrinking CD4+ clones were chiefly CM and EM; CD8+ ones were chiefly EMRA.

About this clonotype: Its antigen is unidentified.

Germline CDR1 and CDR2: LNHDA and SQIVND (reference sequence). V lost 3 bases, J lost 2 bases, and 11 bases lay in between. There are 14 residues in the CDR3. Barcoded TCR alpha and TCR beta cDNA libraries with UMIs came from 5'RACE using constant-segment primers. TCRdb processed the 5' RACE reads anew with MiXCR; each CDR3 protein has one entry. The data show about 320,000 distinct CDR3 sequences, with 14% seen just once and roughly 21% held by the top ten. This sequence joins TRBV19 and TRBJ2-7, with D maybe TRBD1 (5 bases). The sequencing sample was made of PBMCs or a T cell subset sorted from them (not recorded which). This sequence originates from a man aged 18 to 35 who had mild COVID-19 (a few samples of this study predate the infection). Cell type and time point are not known. This CDR3 reads CASSMWQGAYEQYF. DNA for the CDR3: TGTGCCAGTAGTATGTGGCAGGGTGCCTACGAGCAGTACTTC. Looking up the rest from reference TRBV19 and TRBJ2-7 gives the full variable domain: DGGITQSPKYLFRKEGQNVTLSCEQNLNHDAMYWYRQDPGQGLRLIYYSQIVNDFQKGDIAEGYSVSREKKESFPLTVTSAQKNPTAFYLCASSMWQGAYEQYFGPGTRLTVT.